This TCR beta chain was recovered during a study of blood T cell repertoires in COVID-19. Study summary: COVID-19 samples, acute and convalescent, were from the United States, Italy and Spain. In each case, the material was cDNA or gDNA derived from T cells, B-cell-depleted T cells, or PBMCs.

This clone was seen only once. How the authors handled the data: Nucleated cell number was recorded as an estimate derived from reference gene primer amplification. Measured with immunoSEQ multiplex PCR; TCRdb has only the in-frame clones, and not every one. Clone size and the V and J calls come from that table; the DNA yielded D and trimming. This sample has 70,000 to 95,000 clones, with around 81% found just once. The sequencing sample was made of peripheral blood. The sequence was collected from a man at least 80 years old with active or convalescent COVID-19.

This chain's CDR3 is CASSLFRGSDEKLFF. DNA of the CDR3: TGTGCCAGCAGCTTATTTAGGGGGTCGGATGAAAAACTGTTTTTT. The J gene is TRBJ1-4, the V gene TRBV7-8, with D perhaps TRBD1 (6 bases). There are 15 residues in the CDR3. V lost 2 bases, J lost 6 bases, and 13 bases lay in between. Germline V gene sequence: CDR1 SGHVS, CDR2 FQNEAQ. The full variable domain, completed using reference TRBV7-8 and TRBJ1-4, is GAGVSQSPRYKVAKRGQDVALRCDPISGHVSLFWYQQALGQGPEFLTYFQNEAQLDKSGLPSDRFFAERPEGSVSTLKIQRTQQEDSAVYLCASSLFRGSDEKLFFGSGTQLSVL.